This T cell receptor (beta chain) came from a study of beta chain features in type 1 diabetes. Study-wide background: Healthy donors, compared against patients, showed similar age, gender and cell yields. Taken together, all samples contributed 95 million to 110 million examined sorted cells.

The V gene lost 6 bases and the J gene lost 6 bases, with 17 bases spanning the gap. CDR1 KGHSH and CDR2 LQKENI come from the germline V gene. This CDR3 is built from 14 residues. Broader study findings: Type 1 diabetes patients had TCRB CDR3s that were shorter (moderately but significantly so) in all four CD4+ subsets.

Comments on this clone: Antigen unknown.

The authors reverse transcribed all of the isolated RNA, so sequencing captured expressed TCRB transcripts. Assay used: immunoSEQ multiplex PCR; TCRdb lists only in-frame clones, some missing. The sample has under 450,000 clones, about 14% seen once. Sequenced input: naive CD4+ T cells from blood. The TCR originated in a woman between 18 and 30 years old in good health. The V call is TRBV18, the J call TRBJ1-1; D not resolved. The DNA for the CDR3 is TGTGCCAGCTCCGAAACGGGTGTTGACGCTGAAGCTTTCTTT. Translating it yields CASSETGVDAEAFF.